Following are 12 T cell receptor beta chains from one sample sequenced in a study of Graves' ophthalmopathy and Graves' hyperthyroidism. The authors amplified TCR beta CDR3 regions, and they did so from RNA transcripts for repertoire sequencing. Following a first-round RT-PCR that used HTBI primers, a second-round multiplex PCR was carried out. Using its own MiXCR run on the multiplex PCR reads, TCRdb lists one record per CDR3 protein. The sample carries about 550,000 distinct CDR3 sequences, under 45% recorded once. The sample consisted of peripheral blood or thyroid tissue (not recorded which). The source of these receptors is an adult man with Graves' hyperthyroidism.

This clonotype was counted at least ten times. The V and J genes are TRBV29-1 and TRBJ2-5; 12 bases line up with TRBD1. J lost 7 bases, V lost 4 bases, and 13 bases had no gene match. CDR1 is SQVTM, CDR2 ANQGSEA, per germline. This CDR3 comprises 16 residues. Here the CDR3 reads CSVGGPGQGARGTQYF. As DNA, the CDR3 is TGCAGCGTTGGAGGCCCGGGACAGGGGGCGCGGGGGACCCAGTACTTC.

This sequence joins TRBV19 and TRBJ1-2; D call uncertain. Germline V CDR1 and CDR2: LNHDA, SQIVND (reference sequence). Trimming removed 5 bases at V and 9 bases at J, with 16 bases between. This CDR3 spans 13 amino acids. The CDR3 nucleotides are TGTGCCAGTAGTCCAAACCGGGCCGTAAGCTACACCTTC. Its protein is CASSPNRAVSYTF.

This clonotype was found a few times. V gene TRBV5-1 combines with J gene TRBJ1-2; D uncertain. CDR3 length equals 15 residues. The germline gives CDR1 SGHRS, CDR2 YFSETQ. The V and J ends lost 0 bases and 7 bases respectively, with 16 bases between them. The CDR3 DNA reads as TGCGCCAGCAGCTTGGAAGGACCCCAAGGTAGTGGCTACACCTTC. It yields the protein CASSLEGPQGSGYTF.

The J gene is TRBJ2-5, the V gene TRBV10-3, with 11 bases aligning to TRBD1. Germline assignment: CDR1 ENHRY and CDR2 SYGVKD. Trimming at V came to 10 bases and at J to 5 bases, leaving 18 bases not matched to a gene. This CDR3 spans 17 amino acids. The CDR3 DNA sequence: TGTGCCAGCAGCTTAAGAGGGGACAGGGGGACTTTGGAGACCCAGTACTTC. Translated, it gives CASSLRGDRGTLETQYF.

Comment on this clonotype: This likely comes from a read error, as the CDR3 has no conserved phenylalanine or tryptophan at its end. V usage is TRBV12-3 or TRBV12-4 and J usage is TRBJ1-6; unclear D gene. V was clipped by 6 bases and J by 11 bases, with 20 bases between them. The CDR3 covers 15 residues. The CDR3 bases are TGTGCCAGCAGCCAAGATACTCAGGTTGTCCCACCCCTCCACTCT. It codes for CASSQDTQVVPPLHS.

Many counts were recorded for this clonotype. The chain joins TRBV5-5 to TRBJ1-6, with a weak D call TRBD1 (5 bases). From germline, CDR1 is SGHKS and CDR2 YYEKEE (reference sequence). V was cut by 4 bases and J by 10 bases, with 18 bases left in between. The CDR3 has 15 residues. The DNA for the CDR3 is TGTGCCAGCAGCCCCCGGTCCGGGCAGGGATCACCCCTCCACTTT. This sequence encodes CASSPRSGQGSPLHF. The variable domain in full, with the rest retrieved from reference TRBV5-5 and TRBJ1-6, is DAGVTQSPTHLIKTRGQQVTLRCSPISGHKSVSWYQQVLGQGPQFIFQYYEKEERGRGNFPDRFSARQFPNYSSELNVNALLLGDSALYLCASSPRSGQGSPLHFGNGTRLTVT.

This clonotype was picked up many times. CDR3 DNA: TGCAGCGTGATGTCGGATACGATGGGCACTGAAGCTTTCTTT. The encoded protein is CSVMSDTMGTEAFF. V usage is TRBV29-1 and J usage is TRBJ1-1, with D unclear. CDR1 and CDR2 (germline): SQVTM, ANQGSEA. Trimming left V 6 bases short and J 4 bases short, with 18 bases between. CDR3 length: 14 amino acids. Variable domain in full (rest from reference TRBV29-1 and TRBJ1-1): SAVISQKPSRDICQRGTSLTIQCQVDSQVTMMFWYRQQPGQSLTLIATANQGSEATYESGFVIDKFPISRPNLTFSTLTVSNMSPEDSSIYLCSVMSDTMGTEAFFGQGTRLTVV.

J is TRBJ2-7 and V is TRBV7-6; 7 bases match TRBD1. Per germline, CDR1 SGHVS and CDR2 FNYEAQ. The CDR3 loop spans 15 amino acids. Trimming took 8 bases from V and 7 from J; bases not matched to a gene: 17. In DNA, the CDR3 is TGTGCCAGCGCAGACAGGGCCAGGTTGGACAATGAGCAGTACTTC. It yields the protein CASADRARLDNEQYF.

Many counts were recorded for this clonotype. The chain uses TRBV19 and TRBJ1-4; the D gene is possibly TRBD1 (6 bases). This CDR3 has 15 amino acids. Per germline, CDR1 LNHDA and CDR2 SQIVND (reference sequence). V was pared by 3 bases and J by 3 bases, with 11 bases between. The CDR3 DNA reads TGTGCCAGTAGTATCCAGACAGGCCCTAATGAAAAACTGTTTTTT. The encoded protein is CASSIQTGPNEKLFF. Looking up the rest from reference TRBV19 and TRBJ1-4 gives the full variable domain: DGGITQSPKYLFRKEGQNVTLSCEQNLNHDAMYWYRQDPGQGLRLIYYSQIVNDFQKGDIAEGYSVSREKKESFPLTVTSAQKNPTAFYLCASSIQTGPNEKLFFGSGTQLSVL.

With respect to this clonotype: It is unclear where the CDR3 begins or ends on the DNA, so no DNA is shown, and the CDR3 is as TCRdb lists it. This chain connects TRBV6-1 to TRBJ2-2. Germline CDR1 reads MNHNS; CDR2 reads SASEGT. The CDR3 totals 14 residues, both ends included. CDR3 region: CASEWGFGTGELVF.

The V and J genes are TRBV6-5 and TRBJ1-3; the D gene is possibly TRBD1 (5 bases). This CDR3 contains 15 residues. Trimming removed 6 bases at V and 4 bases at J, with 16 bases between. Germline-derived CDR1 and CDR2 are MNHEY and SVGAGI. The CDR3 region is CASSPADSAGNTIYF. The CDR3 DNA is TGTGCCAGCAGCCCCGCAGACAGTGCCGGAAACACCATATATTTT.

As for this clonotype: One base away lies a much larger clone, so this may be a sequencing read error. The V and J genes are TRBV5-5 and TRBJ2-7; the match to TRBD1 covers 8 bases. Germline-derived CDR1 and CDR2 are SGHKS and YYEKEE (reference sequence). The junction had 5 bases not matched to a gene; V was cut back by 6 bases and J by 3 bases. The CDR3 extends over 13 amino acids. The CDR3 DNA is TGTGCCAGCAACGAACAGGGGGACTACGAGCAGTACTTC. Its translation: CASNEQGDYEQYF.